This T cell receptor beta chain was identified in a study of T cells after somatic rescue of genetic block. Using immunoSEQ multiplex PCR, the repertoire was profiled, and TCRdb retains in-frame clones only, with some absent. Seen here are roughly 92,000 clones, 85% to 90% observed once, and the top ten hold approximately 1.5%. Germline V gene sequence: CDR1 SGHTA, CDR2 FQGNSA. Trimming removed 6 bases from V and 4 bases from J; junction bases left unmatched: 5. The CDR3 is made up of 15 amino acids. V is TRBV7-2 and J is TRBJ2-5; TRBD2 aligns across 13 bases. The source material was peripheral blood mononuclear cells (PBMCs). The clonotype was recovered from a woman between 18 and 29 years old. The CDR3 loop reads CASRPRLAGGETQYF. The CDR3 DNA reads TGTGCCAGCAGACCTCGACTAGCGGGAGGAGAGACCCAGTACTTC. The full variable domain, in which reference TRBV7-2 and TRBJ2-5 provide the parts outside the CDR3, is GAGVSQSPSNKVTEKGKDVELRCDPISGHTALYWYRQSLGQGLEFLIYFQGNSAPDKSGLPSDRFSAERTGGSVSTLTIQRTQQEDSAVYLCASRPRLAGGETQYFGPGTRLLVL.